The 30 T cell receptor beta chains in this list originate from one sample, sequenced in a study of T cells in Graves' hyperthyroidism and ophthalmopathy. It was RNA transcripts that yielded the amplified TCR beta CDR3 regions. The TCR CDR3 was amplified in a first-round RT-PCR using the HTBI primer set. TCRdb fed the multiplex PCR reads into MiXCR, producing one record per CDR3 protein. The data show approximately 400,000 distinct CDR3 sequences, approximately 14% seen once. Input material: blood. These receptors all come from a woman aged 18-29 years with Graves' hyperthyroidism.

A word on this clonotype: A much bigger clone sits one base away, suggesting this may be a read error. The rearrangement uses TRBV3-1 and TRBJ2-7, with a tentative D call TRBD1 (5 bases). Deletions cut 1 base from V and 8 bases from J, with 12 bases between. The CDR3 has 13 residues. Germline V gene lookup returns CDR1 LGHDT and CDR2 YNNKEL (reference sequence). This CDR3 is CASSQVQDTKQYF. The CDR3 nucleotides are TGTGCCAGCAGCCAAGTACAGGACACCAAGCAGTACTTC.

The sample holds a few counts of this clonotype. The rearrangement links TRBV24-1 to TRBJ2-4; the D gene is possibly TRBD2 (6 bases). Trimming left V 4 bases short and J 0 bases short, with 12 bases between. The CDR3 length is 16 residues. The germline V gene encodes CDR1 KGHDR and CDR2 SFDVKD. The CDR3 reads CATSEAPGGAKNIQYF. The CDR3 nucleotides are TGTGCCACCAGTGAGGCACCCGGGGGAGCCAAAAACATTCAGTACTTC.

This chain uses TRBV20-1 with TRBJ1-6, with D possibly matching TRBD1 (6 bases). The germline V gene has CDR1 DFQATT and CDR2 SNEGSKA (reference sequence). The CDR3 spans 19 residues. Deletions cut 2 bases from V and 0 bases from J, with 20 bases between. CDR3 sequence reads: CSARQVGGPLDSYNSPLHF. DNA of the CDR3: TGCAGTGCTAGACAGGTCGGGGGGCCACTCGACTCCTATAATTCACCCCTCCACTTT.

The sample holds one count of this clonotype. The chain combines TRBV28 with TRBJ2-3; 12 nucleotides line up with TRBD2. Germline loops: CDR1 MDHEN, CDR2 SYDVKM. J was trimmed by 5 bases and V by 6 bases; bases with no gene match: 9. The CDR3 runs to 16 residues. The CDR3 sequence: CASSRDLTSGRDTQYF. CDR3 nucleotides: TGTGCCAGCAGCCGGGATTTGACTAGCGGGAGAGATACGCAGTATTTT.

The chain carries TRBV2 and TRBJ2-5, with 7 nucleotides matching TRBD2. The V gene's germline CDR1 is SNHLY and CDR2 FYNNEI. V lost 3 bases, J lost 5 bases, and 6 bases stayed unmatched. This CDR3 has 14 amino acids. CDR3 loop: CASSENSGRETQYF. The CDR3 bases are TGTGCCAGCAGTGAGAATAGCGGGCGTGAGACCCAGTACTTC.

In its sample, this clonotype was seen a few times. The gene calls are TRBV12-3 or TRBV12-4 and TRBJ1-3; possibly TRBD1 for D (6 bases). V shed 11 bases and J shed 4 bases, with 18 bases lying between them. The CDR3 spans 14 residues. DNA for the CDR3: TGTGCCGGGGCCCCGGGGGCTACGGGAAACACCATATATTTT. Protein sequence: CAGAPGATGNTIYF.

CDR3 coding DNA: TGTGCCACCAGTGATCCGGGTTCCTATGGCTACACCTTC. Protein sequence: CATSDPGSYGYTF. V usage is TRBV24-1 and J usage is TRBJ1-2; D is ambiguous. Germline V lookup: CDR1 KGHDR, CDR2 SFDVKD. The CDR3 totals 13 residues. V lost 3 bases, J lost 4 bases, and 8 bases lay in between.

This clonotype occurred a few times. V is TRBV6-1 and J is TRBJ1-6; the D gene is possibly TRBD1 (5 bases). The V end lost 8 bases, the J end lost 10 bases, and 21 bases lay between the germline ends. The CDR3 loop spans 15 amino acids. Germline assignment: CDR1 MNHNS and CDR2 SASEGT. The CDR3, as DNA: TGTGCCAGCGGGGGGGAGTGGGGTTTTGGATCACCCCTCCACTTT. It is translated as CASGGEWGFGSPLHF.

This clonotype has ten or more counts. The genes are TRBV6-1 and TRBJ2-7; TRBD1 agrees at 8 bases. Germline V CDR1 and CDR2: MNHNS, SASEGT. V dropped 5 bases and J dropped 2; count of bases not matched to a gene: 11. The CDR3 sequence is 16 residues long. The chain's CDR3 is CASSSTEDRVPYEQYF. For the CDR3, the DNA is TGTGCCAGCAGTTCCACCGAGGACAGGGTCCCCTACGAGCAGTACTTC.

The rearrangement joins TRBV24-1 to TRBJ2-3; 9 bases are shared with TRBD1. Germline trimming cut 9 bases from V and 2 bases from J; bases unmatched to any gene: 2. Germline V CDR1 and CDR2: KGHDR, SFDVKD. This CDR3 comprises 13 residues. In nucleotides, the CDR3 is TGTGCCACCGGGACAGGGATCACAGATACGCAGTATTTT. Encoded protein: CATGTGITDTQYF.

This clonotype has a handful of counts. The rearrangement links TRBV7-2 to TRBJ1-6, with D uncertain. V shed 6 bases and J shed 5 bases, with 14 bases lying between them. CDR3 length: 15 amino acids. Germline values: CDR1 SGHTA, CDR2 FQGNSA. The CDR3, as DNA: TGTGCCAGCAGGGCTGACCCGCGCAATAATTCACCCCTCCACTTT. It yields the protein CASRADPRNNSPLHF.

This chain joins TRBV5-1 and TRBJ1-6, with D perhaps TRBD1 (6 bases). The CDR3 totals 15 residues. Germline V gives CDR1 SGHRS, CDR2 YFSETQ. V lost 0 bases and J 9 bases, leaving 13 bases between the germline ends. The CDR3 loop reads CASSLEGGALSPLHF. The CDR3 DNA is TGCGCCAGCAGCTTGGAGGGGGGGGCCCTTTCACCCCTCCACTTT.

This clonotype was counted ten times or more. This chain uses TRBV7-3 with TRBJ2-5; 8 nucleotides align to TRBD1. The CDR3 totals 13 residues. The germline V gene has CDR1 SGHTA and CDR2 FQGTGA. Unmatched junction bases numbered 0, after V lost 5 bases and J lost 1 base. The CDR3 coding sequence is TGTGCCAGCAGCCAGGGGGCCCAAGAGACCCAGTACTTC. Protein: CASSQGAQETQYF. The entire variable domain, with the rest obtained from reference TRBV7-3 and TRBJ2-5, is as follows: GAGVSQTPSNKVTEKGKYVELRCDPISGHTALYWYRQSLGQGPEFLIYFQGTGAADDSGLPNDRFFAVRPEGSVSTLKIQRTERGDSAVYLCASSQGAQETQYFGPGTRLLVL.

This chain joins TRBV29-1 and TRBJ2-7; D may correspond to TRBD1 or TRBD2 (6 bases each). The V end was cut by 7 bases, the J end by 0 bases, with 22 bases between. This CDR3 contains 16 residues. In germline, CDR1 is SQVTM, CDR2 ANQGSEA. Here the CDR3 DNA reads TGCAGCGCTGCGGAAATCGAGGGGGGAGGCTCCTACGAGCAGTACTTC. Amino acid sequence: CSAAEIEGGGSYEQYF.

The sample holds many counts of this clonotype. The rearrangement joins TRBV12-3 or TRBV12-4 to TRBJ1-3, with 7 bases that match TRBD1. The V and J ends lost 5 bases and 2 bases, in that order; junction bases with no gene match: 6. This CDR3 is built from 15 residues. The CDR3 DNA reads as TGTGCCAGCAGTGCGGACAGGTCGCCTGGAAACACCATATATTTT. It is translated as CASSADRSPGNTIYF.

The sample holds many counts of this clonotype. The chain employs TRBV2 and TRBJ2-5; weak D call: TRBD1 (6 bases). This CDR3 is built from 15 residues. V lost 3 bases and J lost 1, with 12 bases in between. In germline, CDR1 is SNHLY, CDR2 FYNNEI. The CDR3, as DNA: TGTGCCAGCAGTGACCGTTTAGGGGGCCAAGAGACCCAGTACTTC. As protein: CASSDRLGGQETQYF.

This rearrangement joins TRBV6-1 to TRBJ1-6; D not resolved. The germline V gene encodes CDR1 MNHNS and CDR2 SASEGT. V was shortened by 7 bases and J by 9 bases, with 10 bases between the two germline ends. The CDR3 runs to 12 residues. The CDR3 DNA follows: TGTGCCAGCATCCGGGATTCTTCACCCCTCCACTTT. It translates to CASIRDSSPLHF.

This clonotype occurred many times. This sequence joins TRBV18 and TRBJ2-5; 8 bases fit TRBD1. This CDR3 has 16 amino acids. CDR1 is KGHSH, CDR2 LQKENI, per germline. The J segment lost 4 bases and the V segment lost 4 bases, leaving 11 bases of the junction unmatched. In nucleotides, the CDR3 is TGTGCCAGCTCACTAAAGCAGGGGGCTTTCGGAGAGACCCAGTACTTC. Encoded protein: CASSLKQGAFGETQYF.

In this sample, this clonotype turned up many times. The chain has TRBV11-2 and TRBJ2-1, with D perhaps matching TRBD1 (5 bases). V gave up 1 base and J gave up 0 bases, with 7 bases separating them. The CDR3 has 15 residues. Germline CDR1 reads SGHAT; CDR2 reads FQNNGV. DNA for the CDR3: TGTGCCAGCAGCTTAGGACAGTACTCCTACAATGAGCAGTTCTTC. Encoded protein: CASSLGQYSYNEQFF.

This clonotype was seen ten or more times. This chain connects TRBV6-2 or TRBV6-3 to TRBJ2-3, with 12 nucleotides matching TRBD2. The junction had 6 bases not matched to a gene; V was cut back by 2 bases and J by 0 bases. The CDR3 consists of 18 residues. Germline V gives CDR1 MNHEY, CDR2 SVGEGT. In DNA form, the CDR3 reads TGTGCCAGCAGTTACAATCTAGCGGGGGGGGCTAGCACAGATACGCAGTATTTT. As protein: CASSYNLAGGASTDTQYF.

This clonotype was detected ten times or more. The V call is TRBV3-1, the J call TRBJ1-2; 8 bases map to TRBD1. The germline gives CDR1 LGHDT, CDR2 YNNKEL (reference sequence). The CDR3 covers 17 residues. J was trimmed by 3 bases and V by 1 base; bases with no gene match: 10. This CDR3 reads CASSQANLGTGHYGYTF. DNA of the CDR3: TGTGCCAGCAGCCAAGCCAACCTAGGGACAGGACACTATGGCTACACCTTC.

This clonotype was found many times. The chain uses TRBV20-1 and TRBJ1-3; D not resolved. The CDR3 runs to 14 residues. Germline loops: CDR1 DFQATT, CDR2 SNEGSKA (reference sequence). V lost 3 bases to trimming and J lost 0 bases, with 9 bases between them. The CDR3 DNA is TGCAGTGCTAGGGGCGTAGTCTCTGGAAACACCATATATTTT. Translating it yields CSARGVVSGNTIYF.

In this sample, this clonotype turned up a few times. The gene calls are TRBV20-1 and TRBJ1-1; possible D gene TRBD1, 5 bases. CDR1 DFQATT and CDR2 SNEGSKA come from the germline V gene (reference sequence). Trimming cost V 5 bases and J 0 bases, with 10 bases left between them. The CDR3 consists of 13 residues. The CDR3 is CSAPQGMNTEAFF. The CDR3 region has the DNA TGCAGTGCTCCCCAGGGAATGAACACTGAAGCTTTCTTT.

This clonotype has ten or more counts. CDR3 in DNA: TGTGCCAGCAGTTCAGGATACACCTCCTACGAGCAGTACTTC. This translates into CASSSGYTSYEQYF. J is TRBJ2-7 and V is TRBV7-6; D not resolved. With 6 bases removed from V and 0 bases from J, the gap between germline ends came to 12 bases. Germline V gives CDR1 SGHVS, CDR2 FNYEAQ. CDR3 length equals 14 residues.

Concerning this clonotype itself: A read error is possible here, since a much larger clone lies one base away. The CDR3: CASSFGQGASGETQYF. The CDR3, as DNA: TGTGCCAGCAGCTTCGGGCAGGGGGCTAGCGGAGAGACCCAGTACTTC. V gene TRBV7-2 combines with J gene TRBJ2-5; perhaps TRBD1 as D (8 bases). V lost 3 bases and J lost 4, with 18 bases in between. This CDR3 contains 16 residues. CDR1 is SGHTA and CDR2 is FQGNSA in the germline V gene.

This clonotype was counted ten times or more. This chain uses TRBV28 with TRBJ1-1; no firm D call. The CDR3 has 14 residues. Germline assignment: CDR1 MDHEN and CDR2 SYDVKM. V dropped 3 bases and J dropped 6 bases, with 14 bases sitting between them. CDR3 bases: TGTGCCAGCAGTTTGGAGTGGGTCAAAGCTGAAGCTTTCTTT. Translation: CASSLEWVKAEAFF.

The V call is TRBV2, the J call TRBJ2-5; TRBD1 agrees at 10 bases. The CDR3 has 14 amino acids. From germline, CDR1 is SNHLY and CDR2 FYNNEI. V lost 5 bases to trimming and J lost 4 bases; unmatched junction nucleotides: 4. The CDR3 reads CASSWTGGSETQYF. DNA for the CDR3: TGTGCCAGCAGTTGGACAGGGGGATCAGAGACCCAGTACTTC.

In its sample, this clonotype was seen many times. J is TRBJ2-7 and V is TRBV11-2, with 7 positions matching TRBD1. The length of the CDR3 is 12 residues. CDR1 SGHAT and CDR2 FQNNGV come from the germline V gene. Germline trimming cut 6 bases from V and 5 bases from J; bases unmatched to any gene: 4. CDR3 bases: TGTGCCAGCAGTCGCACAGGGGACGAGCAGTACTTC. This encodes CASSRTGDEQYF.

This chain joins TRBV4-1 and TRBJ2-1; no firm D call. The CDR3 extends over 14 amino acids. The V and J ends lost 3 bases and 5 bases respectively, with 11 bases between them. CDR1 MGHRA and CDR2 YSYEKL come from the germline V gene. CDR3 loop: CASSHMRGNNEQFF. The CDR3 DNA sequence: TGCGCCAGCAGCCATATGCGTGGGAACAATGAGCAGTTCTTC.

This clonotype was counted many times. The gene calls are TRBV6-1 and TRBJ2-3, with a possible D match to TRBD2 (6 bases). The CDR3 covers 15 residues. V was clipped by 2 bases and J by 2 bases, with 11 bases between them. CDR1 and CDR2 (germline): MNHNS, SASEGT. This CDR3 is CASSEPRDFTDTQYF. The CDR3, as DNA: TGTGCCAGCAGTGAACCCCGGGACTTCACAGATACGCAGTATTTT.